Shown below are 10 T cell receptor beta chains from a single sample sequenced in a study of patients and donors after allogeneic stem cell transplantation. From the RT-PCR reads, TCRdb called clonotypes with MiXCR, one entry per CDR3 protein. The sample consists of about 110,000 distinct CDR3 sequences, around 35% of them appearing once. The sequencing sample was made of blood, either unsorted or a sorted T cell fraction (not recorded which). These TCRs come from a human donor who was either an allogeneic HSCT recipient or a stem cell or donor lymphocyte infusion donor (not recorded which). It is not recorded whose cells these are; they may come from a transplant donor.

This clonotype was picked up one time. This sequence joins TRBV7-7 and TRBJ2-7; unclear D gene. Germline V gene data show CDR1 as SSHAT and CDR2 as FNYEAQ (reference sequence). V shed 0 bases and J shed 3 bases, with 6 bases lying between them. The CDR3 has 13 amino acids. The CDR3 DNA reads TGTGCCAGCAGCTTAGCGGAAGGCTACGAGCAGTACTTC. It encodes CASSLAEGYEQYF.

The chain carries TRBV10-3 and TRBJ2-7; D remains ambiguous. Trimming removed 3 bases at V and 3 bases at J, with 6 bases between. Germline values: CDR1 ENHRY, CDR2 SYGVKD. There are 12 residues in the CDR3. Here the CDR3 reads CAISDYNYEQYF. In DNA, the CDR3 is TGTGCCATCAGTGACTACAACTACGAGCAGTACTTC.

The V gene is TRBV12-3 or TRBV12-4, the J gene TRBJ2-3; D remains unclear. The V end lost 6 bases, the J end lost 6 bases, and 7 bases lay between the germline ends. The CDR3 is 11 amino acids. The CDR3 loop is CASSLKDTQYF. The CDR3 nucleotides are TGTGCCAGCAGCTTAAAGGATACGCAGTATTTT.

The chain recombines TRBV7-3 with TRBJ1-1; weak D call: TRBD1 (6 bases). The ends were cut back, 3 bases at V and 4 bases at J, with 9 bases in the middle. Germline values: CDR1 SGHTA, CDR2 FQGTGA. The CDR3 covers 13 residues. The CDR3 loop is CASSFPGATEAFF. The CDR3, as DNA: TGTGCCAGCAGCTTTCCAGGGGCCACTGAAGCTTTCTTT. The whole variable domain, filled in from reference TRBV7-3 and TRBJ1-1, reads GAGVSQTPSNKVTEKGKYVELRCDPISGHTALYWYRQSLGQGPEFLIYFQGTGAADDSGLPNDRFFAVRPEGSVSTLKIQRTERGDSAVYLCASSFPGATEAFFGQGTRLTVV.

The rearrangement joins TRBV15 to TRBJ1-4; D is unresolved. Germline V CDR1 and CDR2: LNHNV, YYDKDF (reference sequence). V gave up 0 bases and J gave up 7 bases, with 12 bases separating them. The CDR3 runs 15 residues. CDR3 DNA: TGTGCCACCAGCAGAGATCGACAAGCGCGTGAAAAACTGTTTTTT. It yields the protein CATSRDRQAREKLFF.

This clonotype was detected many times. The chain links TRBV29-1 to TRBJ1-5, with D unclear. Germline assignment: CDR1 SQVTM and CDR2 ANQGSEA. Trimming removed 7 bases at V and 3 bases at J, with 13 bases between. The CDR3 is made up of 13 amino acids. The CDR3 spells CSGAGSNNQPQHF. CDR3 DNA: TGCAGCGGGGCCGGGAGCAACAATCAGCCCCAGCATTTT.

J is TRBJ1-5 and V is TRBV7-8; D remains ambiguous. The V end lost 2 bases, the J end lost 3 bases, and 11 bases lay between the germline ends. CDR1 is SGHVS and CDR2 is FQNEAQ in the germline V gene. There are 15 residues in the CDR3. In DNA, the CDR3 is TGTGCCAGCAGCTTATCGACGGCCTACAATCAGCCCCAGCATTTT. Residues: CASSLSTAYNQPQHF.

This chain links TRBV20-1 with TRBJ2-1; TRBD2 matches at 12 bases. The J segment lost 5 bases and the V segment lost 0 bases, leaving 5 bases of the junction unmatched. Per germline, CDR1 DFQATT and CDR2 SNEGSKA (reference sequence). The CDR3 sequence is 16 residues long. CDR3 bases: TGCAGTGCTAGAGAGGCTAGCGGGAGGGCCCACAATGAGCAGTTCTTC. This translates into CSAREASGRAHNEQFF.

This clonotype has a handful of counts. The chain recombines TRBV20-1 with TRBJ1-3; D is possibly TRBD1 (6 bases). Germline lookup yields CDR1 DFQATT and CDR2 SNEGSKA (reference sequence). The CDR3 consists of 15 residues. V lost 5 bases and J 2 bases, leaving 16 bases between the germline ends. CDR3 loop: CSAAQGRVAGNTIYF. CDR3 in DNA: TGCAGTGCTGCACAGGGTCGTGTTGCTGGAAACACCATATATTTT.

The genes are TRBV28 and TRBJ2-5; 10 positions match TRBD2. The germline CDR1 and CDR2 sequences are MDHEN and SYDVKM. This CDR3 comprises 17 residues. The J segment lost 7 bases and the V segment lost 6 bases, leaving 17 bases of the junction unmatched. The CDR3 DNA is TGTGCCAGCAGCAATGGACTAGCGGTCACAAGAAGAGGGACCCAGTACTTC. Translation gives CASSNGLAVTRRGTQYF.